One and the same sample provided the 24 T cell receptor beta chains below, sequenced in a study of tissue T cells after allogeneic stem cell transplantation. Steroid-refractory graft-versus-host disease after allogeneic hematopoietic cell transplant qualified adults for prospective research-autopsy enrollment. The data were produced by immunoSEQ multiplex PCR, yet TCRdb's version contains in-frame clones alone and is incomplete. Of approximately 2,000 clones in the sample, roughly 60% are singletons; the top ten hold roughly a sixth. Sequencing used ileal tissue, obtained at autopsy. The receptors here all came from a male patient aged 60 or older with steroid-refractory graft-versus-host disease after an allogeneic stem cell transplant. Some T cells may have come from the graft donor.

Here the CDR3 reads CASSYEDRGFRELFF. CDR3 bases: TGTGCCAGCAGTTACGAGGACAGGGGCTTTAGGGAGCTGTTTTTT. The rearrangement links TRBV6-5 to TRBJ2-2; 9 bases are shared with TRBD1. From germline, CDR1 is MNHEY and CDR2 SVGAGI. CDR3 size: 15 residues. Losses at the gene ends were 2 bases for V and 9 bases for J; bases not matched to a gene: 7.

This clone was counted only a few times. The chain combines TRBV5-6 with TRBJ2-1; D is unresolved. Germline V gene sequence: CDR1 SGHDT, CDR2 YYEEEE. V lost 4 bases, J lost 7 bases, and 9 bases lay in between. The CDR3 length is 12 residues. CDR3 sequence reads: CASSKTRNEQFF. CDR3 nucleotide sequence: TGTGCCAGCAGCAAGACTCGTAATGAGCAGTTCTTC.

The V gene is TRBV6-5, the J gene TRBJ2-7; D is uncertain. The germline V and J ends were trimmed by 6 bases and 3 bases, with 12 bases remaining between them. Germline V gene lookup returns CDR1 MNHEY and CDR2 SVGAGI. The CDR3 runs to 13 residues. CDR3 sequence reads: CASSPGDLYEQYF. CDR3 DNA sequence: TGTGCCAGCAGCCCCGGAGACCTCTACGAGCAGTACTTC.

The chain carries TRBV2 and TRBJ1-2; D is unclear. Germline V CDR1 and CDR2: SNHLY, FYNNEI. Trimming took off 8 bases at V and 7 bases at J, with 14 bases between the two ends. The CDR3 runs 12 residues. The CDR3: CASLVSGLGYTF. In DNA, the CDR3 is TGTGCCAGCTTGGTTAGTGGGCTTGGCTACACCTTC. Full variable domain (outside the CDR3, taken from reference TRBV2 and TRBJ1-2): EPEVTQTPSHQVTQMGQEVILRCVPISNHLYFYWYRQILGQKVEFLVSFYNNEISEKSEIFDDQFSVERPDGSNFTLKIRSTKLEDSAMYFCASLVSGLGYTFGSGTRLTVV.

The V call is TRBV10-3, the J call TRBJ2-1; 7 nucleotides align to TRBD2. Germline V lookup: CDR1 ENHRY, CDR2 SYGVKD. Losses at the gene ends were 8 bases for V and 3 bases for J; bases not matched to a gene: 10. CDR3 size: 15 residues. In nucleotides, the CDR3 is TGTGCCATCGGTAGGACTAGTCGTCTCTACAATGAGCAGTTCTTC. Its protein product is CAIGRTSRLYNEQFF.

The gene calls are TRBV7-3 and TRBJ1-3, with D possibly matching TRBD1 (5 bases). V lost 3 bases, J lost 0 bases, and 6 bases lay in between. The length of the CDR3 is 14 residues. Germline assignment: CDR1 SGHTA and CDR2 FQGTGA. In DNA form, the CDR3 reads TGTGCCAGCAGCTTGGGGGGCTCTGGAAACACCATATATTTT. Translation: CASSLGGSGNTIYF.

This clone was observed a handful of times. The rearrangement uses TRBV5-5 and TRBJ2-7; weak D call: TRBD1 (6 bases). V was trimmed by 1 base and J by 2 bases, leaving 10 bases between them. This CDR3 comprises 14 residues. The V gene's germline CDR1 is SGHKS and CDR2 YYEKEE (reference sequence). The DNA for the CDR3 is TGTGCCAGCAGCTTGTGGGACACCACCTACGAGCAGTACTTC. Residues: CASSLWDTTYEQYF.

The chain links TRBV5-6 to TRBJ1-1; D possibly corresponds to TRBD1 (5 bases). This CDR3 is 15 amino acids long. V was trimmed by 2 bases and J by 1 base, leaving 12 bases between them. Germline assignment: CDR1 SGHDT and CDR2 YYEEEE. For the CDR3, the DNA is TGTGCCAGCAGCTTAGGGACGGTGGGGAACACTGAAGCTTTCTTT. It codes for CASSLGTVGNTEAFF.

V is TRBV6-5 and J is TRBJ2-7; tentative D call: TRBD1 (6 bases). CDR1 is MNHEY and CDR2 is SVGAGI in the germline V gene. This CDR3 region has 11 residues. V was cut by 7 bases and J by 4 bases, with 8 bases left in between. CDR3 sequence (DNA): TGTGCCAGCACTCAGGGGTACGAGCAGTACTTC. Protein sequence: CASTQGYEQYF.

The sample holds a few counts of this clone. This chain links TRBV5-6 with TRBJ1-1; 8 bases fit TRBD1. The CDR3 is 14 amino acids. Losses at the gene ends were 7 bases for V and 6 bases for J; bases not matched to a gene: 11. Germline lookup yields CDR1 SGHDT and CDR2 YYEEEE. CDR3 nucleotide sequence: TGTGCCAGCGGACCCAGGGGGCCTTACGCTGAAGCTTTCTTT. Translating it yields CASGPRGPYAEAFF.

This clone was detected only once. The CDR3 is CASSLGDRAAEKLFF. Written as DNA, the CDR3 is TGTGCCAGCAGCCTAGGAGACAGGGCTGCTGAAAAACTGTTTTTT. J is TRBJ1-4 and V is TRBV7-2; TRBD1 agrees at 7 bases. Germline values: CDR1 SGHTA, CDR2 FQGNSA. Trimming took 5 bases from V and 7 from J; bases not matched to a gene: 10. This CDR3 is built from 15 residues.

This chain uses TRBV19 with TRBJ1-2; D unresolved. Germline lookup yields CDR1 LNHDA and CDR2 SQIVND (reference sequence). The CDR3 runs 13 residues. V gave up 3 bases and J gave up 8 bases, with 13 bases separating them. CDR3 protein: CASSILQVGGYTF. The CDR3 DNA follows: TGTGCCAGTAGTATTCTTCAGGTTGGCGGCTACACCTTC.

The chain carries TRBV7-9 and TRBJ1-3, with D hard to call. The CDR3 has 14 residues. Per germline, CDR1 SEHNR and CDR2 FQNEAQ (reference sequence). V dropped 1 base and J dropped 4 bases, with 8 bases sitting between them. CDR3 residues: CASSLGRIGNTIYF. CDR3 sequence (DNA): TGTGCCAGCAGCTTAGGGAGGATCGGAAACACCATATATTTT.

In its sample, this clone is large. CDR3 DNA sequence: TGTGCCAGCAATTCTCGCGGGACAGGGGTTTCCGGGGAGCTGTTTTTT. As protein: CASNSRGTGVSGELFF. J is TRBJ2-2 and V is TRBV5-4, with 10 bases lining up with TRBD1. Germline CDR1 is SGHNT and CDR2 is YYREEE (reference sequence). The CDR3 has 16 residues. Germline trimming cut 6 bases from V and 6 bases from J; bases unmatched to any gene: 11.

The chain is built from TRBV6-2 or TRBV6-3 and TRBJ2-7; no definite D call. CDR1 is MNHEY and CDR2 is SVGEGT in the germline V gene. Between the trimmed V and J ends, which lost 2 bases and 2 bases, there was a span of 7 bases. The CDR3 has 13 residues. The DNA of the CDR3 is TGTGCCAGCAGTTACCGGCGTACCTACGAGCAGTACTTC. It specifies CASSYRRTYEQYF.

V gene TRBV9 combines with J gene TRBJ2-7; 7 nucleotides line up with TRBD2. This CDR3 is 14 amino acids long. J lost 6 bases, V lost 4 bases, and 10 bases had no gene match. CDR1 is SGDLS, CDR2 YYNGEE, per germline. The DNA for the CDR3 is TGTGCCAGCAGCCAGGGCCACGCTAGCGGCGAGCAGTACTTC. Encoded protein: CASSQGHASGEQYF. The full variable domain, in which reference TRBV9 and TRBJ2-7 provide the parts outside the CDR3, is DSGVTQTPKHLITATGQRVTLRCSPRSGDLSVYWYQQSLDQGLQFLIQYYNGEERAKGNILERFSAQQFPDLHSELNLSSLELGDSALYFCASSQGHASGEQYFGPGTRLTVT.

Here the CDR3 DNA reads TGTGCCAGCAGATGGACAGGGGAGAATGAGCAGTTCTTC. This gives the protein CASRWTGENEQFF. This chain joins TRBV27 and TRBJ2-1; 9 bases fit TRBD1. The CDR3 contains 13 residues. Per germline, CDR1 MNHEY and CDR2 SMNVEV (reference sequence). V was clipped by 6 bases and J by 7 bases; unmatched bases: 4.

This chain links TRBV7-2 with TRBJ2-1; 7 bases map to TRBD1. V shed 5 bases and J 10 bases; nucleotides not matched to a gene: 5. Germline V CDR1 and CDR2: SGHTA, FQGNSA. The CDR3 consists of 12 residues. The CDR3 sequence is CASSGRDREQFF. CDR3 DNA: TGTGCCAGCAGCGGTCGGGACAGAGAGCAGTTCTTC.

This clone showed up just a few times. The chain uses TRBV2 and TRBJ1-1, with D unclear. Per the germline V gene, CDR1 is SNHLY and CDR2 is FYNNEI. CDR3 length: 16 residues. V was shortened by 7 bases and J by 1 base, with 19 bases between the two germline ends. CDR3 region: CASTGTTESRNTEAFF. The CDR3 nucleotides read TGTGCCAGCACAGGTACGACCGAAAGCAGGAACACTGAAGCTTTCTTT.

The CDR3 region is CASSRFRAEQYF. In DNA form, the CDR3 reads TGTGCCTCCTCTCGTTTCAGGGCCGAGCAGTACTTC. J is TRBJ2-7 and V is TRBV7-9, with D possibly matching TRBD1 (5 bases). Trimming cost V 11 bases and J 6 bases, with 17 bases left between them. Germline values: CDR1 SEHNR, CDR2 FQNEAQ (reference sequence). This CDR3 is 12 amino acids long.

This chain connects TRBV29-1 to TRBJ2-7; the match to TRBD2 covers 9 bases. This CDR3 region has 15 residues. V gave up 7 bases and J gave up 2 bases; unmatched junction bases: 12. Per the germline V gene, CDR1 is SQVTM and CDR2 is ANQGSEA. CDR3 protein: CSATERGGDPYEQYF. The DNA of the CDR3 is TGCAGCGCGACAGAACGCGGGGGGGACCCCTACGAGCAGTACTTC.

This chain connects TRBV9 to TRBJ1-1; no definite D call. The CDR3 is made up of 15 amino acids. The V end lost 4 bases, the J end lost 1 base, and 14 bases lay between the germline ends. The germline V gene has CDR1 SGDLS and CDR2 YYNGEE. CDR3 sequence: CASSPRGNRNTEAFF. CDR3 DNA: TGTGCCAGCAGCCCCCGAGGTAACAGGAACACTGAAGCTTTCTTT.

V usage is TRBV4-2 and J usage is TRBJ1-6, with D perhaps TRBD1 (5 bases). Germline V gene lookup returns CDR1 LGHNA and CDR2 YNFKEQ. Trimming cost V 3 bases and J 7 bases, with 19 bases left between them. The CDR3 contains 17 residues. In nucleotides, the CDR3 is TGTGCCAGCAGCCACAAGATGGGGGGGAAAGGGAATTCACCCCTCCACTTT. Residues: CASSHKMGGKGNSPLHF.

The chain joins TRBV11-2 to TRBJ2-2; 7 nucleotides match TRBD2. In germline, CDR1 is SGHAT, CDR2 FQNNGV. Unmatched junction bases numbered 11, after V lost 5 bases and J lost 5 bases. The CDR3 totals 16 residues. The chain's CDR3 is CASSPFPGGGTGELFF. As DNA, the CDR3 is TGTGCCAGCAGCCCGTTCCCTGGGGGAGGGACCGGGGAGCTGTTTTTT.